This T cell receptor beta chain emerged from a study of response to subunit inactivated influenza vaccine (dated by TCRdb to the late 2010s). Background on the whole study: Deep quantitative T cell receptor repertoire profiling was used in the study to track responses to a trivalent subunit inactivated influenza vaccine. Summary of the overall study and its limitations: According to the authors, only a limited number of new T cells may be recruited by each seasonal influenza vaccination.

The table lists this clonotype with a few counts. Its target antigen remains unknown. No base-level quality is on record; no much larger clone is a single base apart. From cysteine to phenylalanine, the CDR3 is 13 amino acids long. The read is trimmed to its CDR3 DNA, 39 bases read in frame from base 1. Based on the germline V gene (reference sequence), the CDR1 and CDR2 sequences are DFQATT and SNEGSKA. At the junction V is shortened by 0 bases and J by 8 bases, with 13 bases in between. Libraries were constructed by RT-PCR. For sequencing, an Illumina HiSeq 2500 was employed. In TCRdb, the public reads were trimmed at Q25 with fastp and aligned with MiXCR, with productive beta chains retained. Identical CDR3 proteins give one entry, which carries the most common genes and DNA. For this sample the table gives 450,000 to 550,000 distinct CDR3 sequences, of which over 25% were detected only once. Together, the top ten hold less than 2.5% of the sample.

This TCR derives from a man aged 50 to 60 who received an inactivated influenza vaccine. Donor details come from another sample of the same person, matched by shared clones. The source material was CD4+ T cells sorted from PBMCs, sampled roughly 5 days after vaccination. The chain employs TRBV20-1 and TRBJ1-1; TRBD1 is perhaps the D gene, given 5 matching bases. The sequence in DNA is TGCAGTGCTAGAGATCAAGGGGCCGGCGAAGCTTTCTTT. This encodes CSARDQGAGEAFF.